This TCR beta chain is from a study of control samples from healthy donors and cancer patients. Using immunoSEQ multiplex PCR, the repertoire was profiled, and TCRdb retains in-frame clones only, with some absent. The table shows approximately 86,000 clones, with more than 75% occurring only once. This CDR3 is built from 14 residues. V was clipped by 3 bases and J by 4 bases, with 12 bases between them. Germline CDR1 is MGHDK and CDR2 is SYGVNS. V and J are TRBV25-1 and TRBJ1-1, with D possibly matching TRBD1 (5 bases). The TCR sequence derives from a woman between 40 and 55 years old in good health. The sequencing input was blood. The CDR3 reads CASSDQGSSTEAFF. CDR3 in DNA: TGTGCCAGCAGTGACCAGGGTTCGAGCACTGAAGCTTTCTTT.